This TCR beta chain comes out of a study of blood T cell repertoires in COVID-19. About the study: From the United States, Italy and Spain came samples of acute and convalescent COVID-19.

CDR1 and CDR2 from the germline V gene are MNHEY and SVGAGI. The CDR3 is 14 amino acids. V lost 6 bases to trimming and J lost 0 bases, with 11 bases between them. The table came from immunoSEQ multiplex PCR; TCRdb's copy has only in-frame clones and leaves some out. The top ten hold approximately 2.5% of the sample, which has some 200,000 clones, 85% to 90% seen once. The rearrangement joins TRBV6-5 to TRBJ1-1; the D gene is possibly TRBD1 (6 bases). This sequence was found in a man aged 35-49 years with active or convalescent COVID-19. Sequenced sample: peripheral blood. CDR3 coding DNA: TGTGCCAGCAGCTTAGGACAGATGAACACTGAAGCTTTCTTT. Protein product: CASSLGQMNTEAFF.